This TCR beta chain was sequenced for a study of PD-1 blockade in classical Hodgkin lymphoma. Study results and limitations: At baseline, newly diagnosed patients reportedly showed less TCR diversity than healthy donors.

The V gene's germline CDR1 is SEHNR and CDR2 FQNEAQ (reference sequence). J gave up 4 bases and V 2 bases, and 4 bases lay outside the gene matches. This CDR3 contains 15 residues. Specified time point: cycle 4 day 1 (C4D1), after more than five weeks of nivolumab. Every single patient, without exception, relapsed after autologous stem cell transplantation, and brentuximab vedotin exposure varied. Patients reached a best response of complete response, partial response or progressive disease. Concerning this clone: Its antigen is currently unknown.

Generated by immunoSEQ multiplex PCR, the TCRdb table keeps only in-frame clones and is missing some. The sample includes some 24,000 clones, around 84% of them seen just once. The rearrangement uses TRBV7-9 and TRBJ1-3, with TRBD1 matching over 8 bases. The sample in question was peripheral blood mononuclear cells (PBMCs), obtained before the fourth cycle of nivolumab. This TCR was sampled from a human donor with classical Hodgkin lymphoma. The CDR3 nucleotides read TGTGCCAGCAGCTTAAACAGGGGGTCGGGAAACACCATATATTTT. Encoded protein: CASSLNRGSGNTIYF.